This T cell receptor beta chain emerged from a study of T cells after yellow fever vaccination. Study conclusions and caveats: It was a weaker secondary response, yet one that peaked faster, at day 5 versus 15. Re-detected after boosting: most primary clones, about 95% of CD4 and less than 90% of CD8.

This clonotype was observed many times. Its antigen is unidentified. Trimming left V 4 bases short and J 0 bases short, with 7 bases between. CDR1 LGHDT and CDR2 YNNKEL come from the germline V gene (reference sequence). The CDR3 is 15 amino acids. One entry per CDR3 protein results from TCRdb running MiXCR on the 5' RACE reads. The sample shows about 240,000 distinct CDR3 sequences, about 3.7% of them seen only once. The input for sequencing was PBMCs, taken 15 days after the yellow fever booster vaccination. The chain employs TRBV3-1 and TRBJ2-6; D is unresolved. This sequence was found in a young man who received the YFV17D yellow fever vaccine. The CDR3: CASSRFLSGANVLTF. The CDR3 nucleotides are TGTGCCAGCAGCCGTTTCCTCTCTGGGGCCAACGTCCTGACTTTC.